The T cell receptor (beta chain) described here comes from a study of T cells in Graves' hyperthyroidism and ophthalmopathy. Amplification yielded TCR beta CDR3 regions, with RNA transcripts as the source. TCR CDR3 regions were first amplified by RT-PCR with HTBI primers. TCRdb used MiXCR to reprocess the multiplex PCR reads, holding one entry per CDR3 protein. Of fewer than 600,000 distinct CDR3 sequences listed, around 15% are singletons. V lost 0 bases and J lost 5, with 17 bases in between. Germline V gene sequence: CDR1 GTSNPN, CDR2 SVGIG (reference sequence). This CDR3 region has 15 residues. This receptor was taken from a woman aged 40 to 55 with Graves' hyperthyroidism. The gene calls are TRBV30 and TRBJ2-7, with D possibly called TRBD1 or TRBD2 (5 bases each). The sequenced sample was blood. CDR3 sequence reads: CAWSVSKGMGDEQYF. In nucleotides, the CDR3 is TGTGCCTGGAGTGTATCAAAGGGTATGGGGGACGAGCAGTACTTC.